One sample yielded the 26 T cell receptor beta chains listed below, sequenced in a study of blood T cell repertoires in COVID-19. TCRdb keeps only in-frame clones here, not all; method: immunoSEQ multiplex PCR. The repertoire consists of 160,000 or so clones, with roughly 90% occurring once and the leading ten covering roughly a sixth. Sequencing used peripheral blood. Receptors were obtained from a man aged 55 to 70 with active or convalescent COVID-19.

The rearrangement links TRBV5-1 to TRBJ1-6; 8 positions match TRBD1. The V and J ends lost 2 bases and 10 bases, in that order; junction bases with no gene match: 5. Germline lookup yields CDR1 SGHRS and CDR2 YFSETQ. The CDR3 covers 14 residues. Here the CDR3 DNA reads TGCGCCAGCAGCTTCGGACAGGGCCGCTCACCCCTCCACTTT. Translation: CASSFGQGRSPLHF.

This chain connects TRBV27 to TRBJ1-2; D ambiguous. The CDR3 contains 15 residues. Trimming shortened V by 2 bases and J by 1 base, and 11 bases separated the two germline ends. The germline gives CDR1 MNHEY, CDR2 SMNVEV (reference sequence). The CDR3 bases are TGTGCCAGCAGTTTAGACGGAGAGGATAACTATGGCTACACCTTC. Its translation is CASSLDGEDNYGYTF.

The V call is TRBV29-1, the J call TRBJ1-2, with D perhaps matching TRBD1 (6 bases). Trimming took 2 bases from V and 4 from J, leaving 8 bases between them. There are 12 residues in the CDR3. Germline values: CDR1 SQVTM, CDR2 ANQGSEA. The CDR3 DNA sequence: TGCAGCGTTGAAAGAGGGGGCTATGGCTACACCTTC. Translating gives CSVERGGYGYTF. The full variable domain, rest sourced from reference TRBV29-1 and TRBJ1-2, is SAVISQKPSRDICQRGTSLTIQCQVDSQVTMMFWYRQQPGQSLTLIATANQGSEATYESGFVIDKFPISRPNLTFSTLTVSNMSPEDSSIYLCSVERGGYGYTFGSGTRLTVV.

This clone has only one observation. CDR3 coding DNA: TGTGCCAGCAGTATAGGACAGGGGGGCACTGAAGCTTTCTTT. Translated, it gives CASSIGQGGTEAFF. The rearrangement links TRBV28 to TRBJ1-1; 10 bases are shared with TRBD1. CDR3 length equals 14 residues. Germline trimming cut 5 bases from V and 4 bases from J; bases unmatched to any gene: 4. The germline V gene has CDR1 MDHEN and CDR2 SYDVKM.

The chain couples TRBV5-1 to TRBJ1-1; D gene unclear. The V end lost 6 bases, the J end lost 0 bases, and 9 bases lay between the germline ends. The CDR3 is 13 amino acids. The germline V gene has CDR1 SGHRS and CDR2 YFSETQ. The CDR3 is CASTPTVNTEAFF. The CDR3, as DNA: TGCGCCAGCACCCCTACAGTGAACACTGAAGCTTTCTTT.

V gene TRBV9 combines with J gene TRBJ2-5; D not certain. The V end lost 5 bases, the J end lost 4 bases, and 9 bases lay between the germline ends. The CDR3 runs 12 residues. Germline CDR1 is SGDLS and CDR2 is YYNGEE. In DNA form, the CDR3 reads TGTGCCAGCAGTCCTGGGCGAGAGACCCAGTACTTC. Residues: CASSPGRETQYF.

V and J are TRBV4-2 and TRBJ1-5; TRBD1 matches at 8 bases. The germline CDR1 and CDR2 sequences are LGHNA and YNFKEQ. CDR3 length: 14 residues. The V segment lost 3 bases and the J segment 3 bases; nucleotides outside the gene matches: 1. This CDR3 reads CASSQTGANQPQHF. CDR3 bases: TGTGCCAGCAGCCAGACAGGGGCCAATCAGCCCCAGCATTTT.

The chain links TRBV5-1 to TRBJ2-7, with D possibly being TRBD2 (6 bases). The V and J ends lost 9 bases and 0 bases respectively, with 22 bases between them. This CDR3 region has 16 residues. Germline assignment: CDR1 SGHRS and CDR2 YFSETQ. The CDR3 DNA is TGCGCCACCGCATCCGGCGGGACGGGCGACTCCTACGAGCAGTACTTC. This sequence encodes CATASGGTGDSYEQYF.

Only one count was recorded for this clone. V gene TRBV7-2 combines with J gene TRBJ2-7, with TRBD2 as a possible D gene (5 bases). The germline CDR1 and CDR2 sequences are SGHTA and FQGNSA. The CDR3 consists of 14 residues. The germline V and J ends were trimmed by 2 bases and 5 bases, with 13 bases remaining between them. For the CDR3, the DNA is TGTGCCAGCAGCTTATCAGAGGGCAACAACGAGCAGTACTTC. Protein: CASSLSEGNNEQYF.

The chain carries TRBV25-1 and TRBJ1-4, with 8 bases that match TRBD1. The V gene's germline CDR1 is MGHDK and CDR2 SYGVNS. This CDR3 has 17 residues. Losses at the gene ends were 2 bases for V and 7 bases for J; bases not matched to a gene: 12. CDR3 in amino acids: CASSELRRTGFGEKLFF. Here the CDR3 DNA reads TGTGCCAGCAGTGAACTCAGGAGGACAGGGTTTGGTGAAAAACTGTTTTTT.

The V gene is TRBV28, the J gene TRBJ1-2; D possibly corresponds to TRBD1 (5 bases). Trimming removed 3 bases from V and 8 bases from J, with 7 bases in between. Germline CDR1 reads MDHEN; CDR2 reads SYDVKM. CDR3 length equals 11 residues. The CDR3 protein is CASSLQGGYTF. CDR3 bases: TGTGCCAGCAGTTTGCAGGGCGGCTACACCTTC.

CDR3 nucleotides: TGTGCCAGCAGTCGACTAGCGGACGAGCAGTACTTC. Amino acid sequence: CASSRLADEQYF. This chain uses TRBV2 with TRBJ2-7, with 9 bases that match TRBD2. V lost 5 bases, J lost 5 bases, and 1 base stayed unmatched. Germline V gene data show CDR1 as SNHLY and CDR2 as FYNNEI. The CDR3 contains 12 residues.

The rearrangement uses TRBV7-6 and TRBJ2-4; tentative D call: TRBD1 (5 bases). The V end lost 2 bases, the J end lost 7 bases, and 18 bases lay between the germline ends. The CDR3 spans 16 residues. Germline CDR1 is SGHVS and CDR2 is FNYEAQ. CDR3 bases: TGTGCCAGCAGCTTAAGTATGGGTTCGAAGGGGAACATTCAGTACTTC. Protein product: CASSLSMGSKGNIQYF.

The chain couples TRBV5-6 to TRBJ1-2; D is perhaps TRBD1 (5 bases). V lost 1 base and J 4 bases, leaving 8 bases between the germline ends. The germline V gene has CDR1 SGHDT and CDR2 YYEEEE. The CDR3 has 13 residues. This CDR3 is CASSLNGGYGYTF. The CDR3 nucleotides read TGTGCCAGCAGCTTGAACGGGGGCTATGGCTACACCTTC.

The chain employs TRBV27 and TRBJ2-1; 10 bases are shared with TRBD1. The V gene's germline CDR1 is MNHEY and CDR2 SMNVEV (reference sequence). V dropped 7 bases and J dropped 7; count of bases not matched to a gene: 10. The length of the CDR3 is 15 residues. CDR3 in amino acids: CASTNRWTGGNEQFF. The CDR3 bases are TGTGCCAGCACCAATAGATGGACAGGGGGGAATGAGCAGTTCTTC.

The CDR3, as DNA: TGTGCCAGCAGTTACTCTGGCAGGGCGGATCAGCCCCAGCATTTT. It translates to CASSYSGRADQPQHF. This chain links TRBV6-6 with TRBJ1-5, with D maybe TRBD1 (5 bases). The CDR3 has 15 residues. Germline CDR1 is MNHNY and CDR2 is SVGAGI (reference sequence). Trimming stripped 0 bases from V and 5 bases from J, with 11 bases between.

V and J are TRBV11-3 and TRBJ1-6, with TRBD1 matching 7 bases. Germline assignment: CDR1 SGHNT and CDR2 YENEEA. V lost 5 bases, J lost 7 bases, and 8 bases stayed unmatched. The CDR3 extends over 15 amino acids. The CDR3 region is CASSAGQPLNSPLHF. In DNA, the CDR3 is TGTGCCAGCAGCGCGGGACAGCCATTAAATTCACCCCTCCACTTT.

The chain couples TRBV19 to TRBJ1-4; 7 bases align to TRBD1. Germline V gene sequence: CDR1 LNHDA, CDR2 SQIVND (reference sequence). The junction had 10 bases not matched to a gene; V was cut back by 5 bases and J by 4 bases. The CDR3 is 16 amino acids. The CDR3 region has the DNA TGTGCCAGTAGTTCCCGAACAGGGGCCGTTAATGAAAAACTGTTTTTT. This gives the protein CASSSRTGAVNEKLFF.

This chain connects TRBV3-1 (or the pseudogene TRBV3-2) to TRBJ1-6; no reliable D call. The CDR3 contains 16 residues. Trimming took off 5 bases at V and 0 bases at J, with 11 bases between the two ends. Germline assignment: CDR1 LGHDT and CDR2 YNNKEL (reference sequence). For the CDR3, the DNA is TGTGCCAGCAGCGCTCTGGGGAGCTCCTATAATTCACCCCTCCACTTT. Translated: CASSALGSSYNSPLHF.

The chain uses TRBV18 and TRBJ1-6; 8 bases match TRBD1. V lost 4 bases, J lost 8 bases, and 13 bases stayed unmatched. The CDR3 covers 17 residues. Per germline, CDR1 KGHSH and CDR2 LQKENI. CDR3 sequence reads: CASSLKPFGQGYSPLHF. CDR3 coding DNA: TGTGCCAGCTCACTAAAACCATTCGGACAGGGTTATTCACCCCTCCACTTT.

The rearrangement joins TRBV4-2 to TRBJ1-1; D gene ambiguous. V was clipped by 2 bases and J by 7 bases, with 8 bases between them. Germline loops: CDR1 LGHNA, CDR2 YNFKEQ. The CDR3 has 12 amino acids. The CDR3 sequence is CASSQTRFEAFF. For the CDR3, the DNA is TGTGCCAGCAGCCAAACTCGGTTTGAAGCTTTCTTT.

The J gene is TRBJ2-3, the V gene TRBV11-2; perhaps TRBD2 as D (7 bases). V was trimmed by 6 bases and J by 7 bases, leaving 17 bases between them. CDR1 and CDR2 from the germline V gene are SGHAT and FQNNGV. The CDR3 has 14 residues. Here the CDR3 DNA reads TGTGCCAGCAGGCGCCCCGGGGGGCCCTATACGCAGTATTTT. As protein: CASRRPGGPYTQYF.

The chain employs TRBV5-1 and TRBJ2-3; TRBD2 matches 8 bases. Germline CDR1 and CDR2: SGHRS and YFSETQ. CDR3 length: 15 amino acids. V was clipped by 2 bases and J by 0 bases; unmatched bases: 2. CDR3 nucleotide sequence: TGCGCCAGCAGCTTTAGCGGGACTAGCACAGATACGCAGTATTTT. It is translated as CASSFSGTSTDTQYF.

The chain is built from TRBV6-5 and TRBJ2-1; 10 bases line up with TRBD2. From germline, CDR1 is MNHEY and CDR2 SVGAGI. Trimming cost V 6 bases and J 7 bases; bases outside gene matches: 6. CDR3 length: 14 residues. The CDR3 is CASSSGRARNEQFF. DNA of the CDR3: TGTGCCAGCAGCAGCGGGAGGGCCAGGAATGAGCAGTTCTTC.

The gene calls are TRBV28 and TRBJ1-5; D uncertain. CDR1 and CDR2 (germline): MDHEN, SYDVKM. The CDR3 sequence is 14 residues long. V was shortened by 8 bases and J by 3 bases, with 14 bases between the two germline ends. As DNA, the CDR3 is TGTGCCAGCCGGCGAGGGATCCCCAATCAGCCCCAGCATTTT. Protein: CASRRGIPNQPQHF.

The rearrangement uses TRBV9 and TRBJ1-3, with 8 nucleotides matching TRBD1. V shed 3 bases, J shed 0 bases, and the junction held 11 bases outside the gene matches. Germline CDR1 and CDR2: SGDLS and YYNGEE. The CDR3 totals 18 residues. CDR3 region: CASSESPGQASSGNTIYF. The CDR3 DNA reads TGTGCCAGCAGCGAGTCACCGGGACAGGCGTCCTCTGGAAACACCATATATTTT. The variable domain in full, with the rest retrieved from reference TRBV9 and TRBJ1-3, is DSGVTQTPKHLITATGQRVTLRCSPRSGDLSVYWYQQSLDQGLQFLIQYYNGEERAKGNILERFSAQQFPDLHSELNLSSLELGDSALYFCASSESPGQASSGNTIYFGEGSWLTVV.